This T cell receptor beta chain was obtained from a study of T cell clonality in common variable immunodeficiency. Assay used: immunoSEQ multiplex PCR; TCRdb lists only in-frame clones, some missing. Observed are approximately 50,000 clones, no singletons, with the top ten taking approximately 2%. CDR1 and CDR2 from the germline V gene are SGHDN and FVKESK. The CDR3 runs 17 residues. Trimming took off 1 base at V and 0 bases at J, with 14 bases between the two ends. Most patients and controls had Caucasian heritage. This clone came up many times. Coverage ceases 3 residues before the CDR3 finishes, and the germline J gene fills in the end.

The sequenced material came from peripheral blood mononuclear cells. The chain carries TRBV14 and TRBJ2-3; D is unresolved. The sequence was collected from a person between 18 and 69 years old in good health. The CDR3 sequence: CASSQVEDTYSTDTQYF. The CDR3 DNA, read in part, is TGTGCCAGCAGCCAAGTAGAAGACACCTATAGCACAGATACG.